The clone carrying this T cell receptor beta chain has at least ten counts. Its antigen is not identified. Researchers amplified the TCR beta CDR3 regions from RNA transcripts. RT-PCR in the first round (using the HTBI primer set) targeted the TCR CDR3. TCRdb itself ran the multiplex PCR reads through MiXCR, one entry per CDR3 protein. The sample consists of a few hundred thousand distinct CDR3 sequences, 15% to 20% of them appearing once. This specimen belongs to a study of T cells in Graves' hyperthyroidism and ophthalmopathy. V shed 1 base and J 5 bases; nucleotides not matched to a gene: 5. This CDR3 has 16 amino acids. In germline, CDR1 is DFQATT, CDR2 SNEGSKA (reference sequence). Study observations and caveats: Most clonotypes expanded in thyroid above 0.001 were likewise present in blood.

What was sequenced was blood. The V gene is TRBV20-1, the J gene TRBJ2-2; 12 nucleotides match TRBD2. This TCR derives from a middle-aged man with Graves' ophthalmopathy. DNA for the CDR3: TGCAGTGCTAGAGGGGGACTAGCGGGCGGTACCGGGGAGCTGTTTTTT. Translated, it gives CSARGGLAGGTGELFF.